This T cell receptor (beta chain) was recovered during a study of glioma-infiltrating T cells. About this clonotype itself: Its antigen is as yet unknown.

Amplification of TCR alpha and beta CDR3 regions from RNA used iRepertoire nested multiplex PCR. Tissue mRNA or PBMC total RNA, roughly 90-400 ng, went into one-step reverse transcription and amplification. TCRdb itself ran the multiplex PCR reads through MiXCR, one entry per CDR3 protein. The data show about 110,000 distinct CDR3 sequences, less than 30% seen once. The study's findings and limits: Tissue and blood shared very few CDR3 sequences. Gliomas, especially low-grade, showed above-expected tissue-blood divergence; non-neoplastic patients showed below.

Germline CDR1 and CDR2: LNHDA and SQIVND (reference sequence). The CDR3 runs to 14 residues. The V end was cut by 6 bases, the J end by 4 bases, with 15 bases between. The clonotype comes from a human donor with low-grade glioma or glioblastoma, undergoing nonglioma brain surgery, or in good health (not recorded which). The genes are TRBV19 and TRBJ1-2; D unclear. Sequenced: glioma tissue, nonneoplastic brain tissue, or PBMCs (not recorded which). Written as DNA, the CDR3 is TGTGCCAGTAGCGACGACATACGGGGCTATGGCTACACCTTC. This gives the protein CASSDDIRGYGYTF.